This record concerns one TCR beta chain sequence. What it binds is unknown. The data stem from a study of cytomegalovirus exposure and HLA in healthy donors. PCR employed 60 Vbeta and 13 Jbeta primers. Per the original methods: Roughly 11 million shared chains were among around 80 million unique TCR beta chains counted in a later analysis. Clones were sequenced by immunoSEQ multiplex PCR, and TCRdb holds only the in-frame ones, with some missing. The V and J calls and the clone size are those of that table, but D and trimming were determined from the DNA. The repertoire includes 85,000 to 100,000 clones, around nine tenths of them detected once, and about 8.6% sits in the top ten. The germline CDR1 and CDR2 sequences are GTSNPN and SVGIG (reference sequence). The ends were cut back, 0 bases at V and 4 bases at J, with 6 bases in the middle. There are 12 residues in the CDR3. Whole-study findings and limits: When the data were analyzed later, several of the most significant clusters appeared to be linked to common viral pathogens.

The clonotype comes from a man younger than 45 in good health and CMV-seropositive. Sequences were obtained from PBMCs. The chain is built from TRBV30 and TRBJ1-1; D gene ambiguous. CDR3 nucleotide sequence: TGTGCCTGGAGTGTAGTCGGCACTGAAGCTTTCTTT. Translating it yields CAWSVVGTEAFF.